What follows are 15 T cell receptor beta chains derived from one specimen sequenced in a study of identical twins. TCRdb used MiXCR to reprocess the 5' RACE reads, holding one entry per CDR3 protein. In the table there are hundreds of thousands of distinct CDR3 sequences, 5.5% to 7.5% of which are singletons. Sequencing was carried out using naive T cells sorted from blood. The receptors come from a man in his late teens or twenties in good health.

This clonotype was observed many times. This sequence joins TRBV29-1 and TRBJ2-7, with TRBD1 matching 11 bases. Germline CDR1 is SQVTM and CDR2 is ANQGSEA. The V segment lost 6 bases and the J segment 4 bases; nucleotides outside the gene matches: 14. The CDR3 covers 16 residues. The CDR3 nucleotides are TGCAGCGTCAGTACCGGGACAGGGGGAAGAACGTACGAGCAGTACTTC. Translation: CSVSTGTGGRTYEQYF.

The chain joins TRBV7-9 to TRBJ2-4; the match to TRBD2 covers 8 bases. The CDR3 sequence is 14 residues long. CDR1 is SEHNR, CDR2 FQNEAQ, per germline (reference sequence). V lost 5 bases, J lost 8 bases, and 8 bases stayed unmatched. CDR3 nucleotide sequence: TGTGCCAGCAGCGCCACTAGCGGAGGGGACATTCAGTACTTC. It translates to CASSATSGGDIQYF.

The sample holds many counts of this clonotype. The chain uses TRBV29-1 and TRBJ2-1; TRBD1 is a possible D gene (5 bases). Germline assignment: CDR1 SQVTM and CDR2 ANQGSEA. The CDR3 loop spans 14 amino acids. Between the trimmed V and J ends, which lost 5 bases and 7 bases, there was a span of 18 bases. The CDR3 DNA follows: TGCAGCGTTATTAAGGGGTTAATGAGAAATGAGCAGTTCTTC. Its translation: CSVIKGLMRNEQFF.

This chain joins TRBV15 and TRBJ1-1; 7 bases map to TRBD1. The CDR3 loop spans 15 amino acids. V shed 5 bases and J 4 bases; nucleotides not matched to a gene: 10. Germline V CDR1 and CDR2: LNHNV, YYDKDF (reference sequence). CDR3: CATSGTQRGLTEAFF. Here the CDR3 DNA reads TGTGCCACCAGCGGCACACAGAGGGGGCTCACTGAAGCTTTCTTT. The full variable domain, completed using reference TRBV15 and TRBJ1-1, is DAMVIQNPRYQVTQFGKPVTLSCSQTLNHNVMYWYQQKSSQAPKLLFHYYDKDFNNEADTPDNFQSRRPNTSFCFLDIRSPGLGDTAMYLCATSGTQRGLTEAFFGQGTRLTVV.

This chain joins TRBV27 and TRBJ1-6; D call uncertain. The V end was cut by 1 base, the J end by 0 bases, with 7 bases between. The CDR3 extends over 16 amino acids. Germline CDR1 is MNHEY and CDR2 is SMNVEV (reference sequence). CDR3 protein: CASSLLGSSYNSPLHF. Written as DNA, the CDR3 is TGTGCCAGCAGTTTATTGGGTAGCTCCTATAATTCACCCCTCCACTTT.

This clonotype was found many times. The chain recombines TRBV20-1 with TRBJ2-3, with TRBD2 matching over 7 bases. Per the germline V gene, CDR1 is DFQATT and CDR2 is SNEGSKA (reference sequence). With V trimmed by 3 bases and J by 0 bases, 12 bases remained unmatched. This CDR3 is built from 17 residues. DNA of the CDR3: TGCAGTGCTAGCCCGATTAGCGGGCTTCCTAGCACAGATACGCAGTATTTT. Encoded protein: CSASPISGLPSTDTQYF.

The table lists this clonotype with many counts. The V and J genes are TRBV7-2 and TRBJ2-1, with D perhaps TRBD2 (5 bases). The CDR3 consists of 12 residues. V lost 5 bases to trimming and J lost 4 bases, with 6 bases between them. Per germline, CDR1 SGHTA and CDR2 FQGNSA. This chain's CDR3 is CASSRGYNEQFF. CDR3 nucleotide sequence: TGTGCCAGCAGCCGGGGATACAATGAGCAGTTCTTC.

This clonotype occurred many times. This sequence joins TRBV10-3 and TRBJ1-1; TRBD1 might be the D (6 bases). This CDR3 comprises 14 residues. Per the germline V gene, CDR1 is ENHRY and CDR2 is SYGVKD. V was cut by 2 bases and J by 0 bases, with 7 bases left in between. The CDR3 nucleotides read TGTGCCATCAGTGAGGGACAGATGAACACTGAAGCTTTCTTT. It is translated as CAISEGQMNTEAFF.

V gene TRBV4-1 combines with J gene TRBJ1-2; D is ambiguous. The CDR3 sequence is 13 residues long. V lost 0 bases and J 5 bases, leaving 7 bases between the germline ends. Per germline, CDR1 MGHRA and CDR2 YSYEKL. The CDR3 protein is CASSQDPNYGYTF. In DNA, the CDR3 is TGCGCCAGCAGCCAAGATCCGAATTATGGCTACACCTTC.

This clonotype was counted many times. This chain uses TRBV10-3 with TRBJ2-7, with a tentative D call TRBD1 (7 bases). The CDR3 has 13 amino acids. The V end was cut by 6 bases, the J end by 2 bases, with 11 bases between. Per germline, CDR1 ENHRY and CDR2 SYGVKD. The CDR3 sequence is CAISTGEAYEQYV. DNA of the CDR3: TGTGCCATCAGCACAGGGGAGGCCTACGAGCAGTACGTC.

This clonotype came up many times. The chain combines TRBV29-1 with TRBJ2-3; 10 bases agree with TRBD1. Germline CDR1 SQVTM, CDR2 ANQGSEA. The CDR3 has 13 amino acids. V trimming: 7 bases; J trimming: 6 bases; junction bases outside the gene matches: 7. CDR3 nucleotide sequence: TGCAGCGCAAGACAGGGGGCGAAGGATACGCAGTATTTT. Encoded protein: CSARQGAKDTQYF.

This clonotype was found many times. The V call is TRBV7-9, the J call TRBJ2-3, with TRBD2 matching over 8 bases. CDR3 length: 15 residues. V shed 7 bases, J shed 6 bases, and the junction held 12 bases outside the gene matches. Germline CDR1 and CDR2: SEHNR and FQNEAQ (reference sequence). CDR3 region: CASTRFAGGGDTQYF. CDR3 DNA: TGTGCCAGCACCAGATTTGCGGGAGGTGGGGATACGCAGTATTTT.

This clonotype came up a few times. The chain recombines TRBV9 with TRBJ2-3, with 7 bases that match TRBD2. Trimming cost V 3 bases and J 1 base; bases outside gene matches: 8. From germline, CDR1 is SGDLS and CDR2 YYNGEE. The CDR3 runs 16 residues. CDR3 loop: CASSGGGRRGTDTQYF. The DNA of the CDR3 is TGTGCCAGCAGCGGGGGGGGGAGAAGGGGCACAGATACGCAGTATTTT. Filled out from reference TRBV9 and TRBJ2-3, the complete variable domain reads DSGVTQTPKHLITATGQRVTLRCSPRSGDLSVYWYQQSLDQGLQFLIQYYNGEERAKGNILERFSAQQFPDLHSELNLSSLELGDSALYFCASSGGGRRGTDTQYFGPGTRLTVL.

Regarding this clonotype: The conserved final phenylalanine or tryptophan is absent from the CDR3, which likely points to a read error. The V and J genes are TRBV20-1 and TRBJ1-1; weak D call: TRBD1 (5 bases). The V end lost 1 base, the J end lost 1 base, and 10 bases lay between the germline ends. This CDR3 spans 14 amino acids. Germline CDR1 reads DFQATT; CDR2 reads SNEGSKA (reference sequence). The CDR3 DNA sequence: TGCAGTGCTAGAGGGTATAGGGGGAACACTGAAGCTTTCTAT. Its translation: CSARGYRGNTEAFY.

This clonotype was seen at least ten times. CDR3 sequence: CSAEGPEETQYF. The DNA of the CDR3 is TGCAGTGCAGAGGGACCCGAAGAGACCCAGTACTTC. The chain has TRBV20-1 and TRBJ2-5; the D gene could be TRBD1 or TRBD2 (5 bases each). Trimming cost V 6 bases and J 3 bases, with 11 bases left between them. CDR3 length equals 12 residues. The germline gives CDR1 DFQATT, CDR2 SNEGSKA (reference sequence).